This is a list of T cell receptor beta chains from one sample in a study of OX40 agonist ivuxolimab in advanced cancers. Only in-frame clones appear in the TCRdb table, and some are missing; sequencing was by immunoSEQ multiplex PCR. The sample carries approximately 100,000 clones, 70% to 90% recorded once. This specimen consisted of CD4+ or CD8+ T cells sorted from blood, obtained in a trial of the OX40 agonist ivuxolimab. These receptors all stem from an adult with an advanced solid tumor such as melanoma, head and neck, liver or kidney cancer. The conserved cysteine and the conserved F or W are not part of the CDR3 here. Each record gives: D gene, J gene, V gene, CDR3 protein. D genes are given only for firm matches.

>-|TRBJ2-5|TRBV28
AIGGFQETQY
>-|TRBJ1-4|TRBV6-1
ASSDPPGVEGGEKLF
>-|TRBJ2-3|TRBV30
AWSTGVKTATDTQY
>-|TRBJ1-2|TRBV11-2
ASSQFLDYGYT
>-|TRBJ2-5|TRBV5-1
ASCRLGTTYQETQY
>TRBD1|TRBJ2-5|TRBV5-4
ASRHGGQGRGETQY
>-|TRBJ2-3|TRBV18
ASSQTSTVPTDTQY
>TRBD2|TRBJ2-5|TRBV2
ASRANGGAETQY
>TRBD1|TRBJ1-3|TRBV7-2
ASSLGQGISGNTIY
>TRBD2|TRBJ2-1|TRBV5-1
ASSPPGSGGFNEQF
>-|TRBJ1-5|TRBV19
ASSSSGRSNQPQH
>-|TRBJ1-1|TRBV2
ASGKTGNTEAF
>-|TRBJ2-2|TRBV28
ASREDLGAAGELF
>-|TRBJ1-2|TRBV6-5
ASSYSYTTVNYGYT
>TRBD2|TRBJ2-7|TRBV18
ASSPVGGVYEQY
>TRBD1|TRBJ1-5|TRBV6-5
ASSQDRGSNQPQH
>TRBD1|TRBJ2-7|TRBV5-6
ASSWGQVSSYEQY
>-|TRBJ1-4|TRBV19
ASSTGPSNEKLF
>TRBD2|TRBJ2-1|TRBV19
ASHFSGGQYNEQF
>-|TRBJ2-7|TRBV5-6
ASSFWGAAEQY
>TRBD1|TRBJ1-4|TRBV6-5
ASSYGTGGTEKLF
>-|TRBJ1-1|TRBV6-5
ASTPKGGTEAF
>-|TRBJ1-1|TRBV6-5
ASSYEGRTEAF
>TRBD2|TRBJ2-7|TRBV4-3
ASSQESLLAGGTITYEQY
>TRBD1|TRBJ1-2|TRBV2
ASSGTGEGMRGYT
>-|TRBJ1-2|TRBV2
ARKGFSGTEHYGYT
>-|TRBJ2-4|TRBV30
AWSVIGRGAIQY
>-|TRBJ2-2|TRBV6-5
ASKAESTGELF
>-|TRBJ1-5|TRBV19
ASRSYSNQPQH
>-|TRBJ2-3|TRBV7-2
ASSLVGARSTDTQY
>TRBD1|TRBJ2-7|TRBV10-3
AISIQGVEQY
>-|TRBJ1-1|TRBV10-3
ATSGTYEAF
>-|TRBJ2-5|TRBV19
ASSDPGGADETQY
>-|TRBJ1-1|TRBV7-6
ASSLKIFPTEAF
>TRBD1|TRBJ1-4|TRBV7-2
ASSFGGQGEKLF
>-|TRBJ1-2|TRBV2
ASRGTSSLNYGYT